Here is one T cell receptor beta chain with its context. Other DNA sequences in the same sample also yield this CDR3. Assay: immunoSEQ multiplex PCR; the TCRdb copy retains only in-frame clones and omits some. Seen here are some 1,900,000 clones, about 95% observed once, and the top ten hold roughly 1.2%. The data belong to a study of shared clonotypes between healthy human individuals. Study overall: Each donor contributed plates that comprised three CD4 naive, three CD4 memory, two CD8 naive and one CD8 memory.

Naive CD8 cells comprised CD45RO-negative, CCR7-positively selected cells, excluding terminally differentiated effector memory CD45RA+ cells. Germline CDR1 SNHLY, CDR2 FYNNEI. Trimming stripped 6 bases from V and 8 bases from J, with 7 bases between. The CDR3 is 11 amino acids. This chain uses TRBV2 with TRBJ1-4, with no clear D. This receptor was identified in a young man in good health. Specimen: naive CD8+ T cells sorted from blood. The CDR3 here is CASSEREKLFF. CDR3 sequence (DNA): TGTGCCAGCAGCGAGCGGGAAAAACTGTTTTTT.